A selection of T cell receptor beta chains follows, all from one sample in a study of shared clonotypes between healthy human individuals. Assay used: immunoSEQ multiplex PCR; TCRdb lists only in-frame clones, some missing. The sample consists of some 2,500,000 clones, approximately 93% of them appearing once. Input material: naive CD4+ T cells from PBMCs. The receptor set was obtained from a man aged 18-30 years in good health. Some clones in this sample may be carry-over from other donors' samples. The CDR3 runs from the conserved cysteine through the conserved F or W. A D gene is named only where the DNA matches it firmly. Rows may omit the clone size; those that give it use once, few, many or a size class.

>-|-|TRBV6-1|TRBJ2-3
CASSEARMGDTDTQYF
TGTGCCAGCAGTGAAGCGCGAATGGGAGACACAGATACGCAGTATTTT
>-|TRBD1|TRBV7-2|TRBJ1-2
CASSFDDRGRYGYTF
TGTGCCAGCAGCTTCGACGACAGGGGGCGCTATGGCTACACCTTC
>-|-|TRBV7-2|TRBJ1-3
CASSTWGGGSGNTIYF
TGTGCCAGCAGCACCTGGGGGGGCGGCTCTGGAAACACCATATATTTT
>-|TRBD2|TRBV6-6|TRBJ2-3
CASSVGTSADTQYF
TGTGCCAGCAGTGTAGGTACTAGCGCAGATACGCAGTATTTT
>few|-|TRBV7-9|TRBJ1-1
CASSPRVNTEAFF
TGTGCCAGCAGCCCACGGGTGAACACTGAAGCTTTCTTT
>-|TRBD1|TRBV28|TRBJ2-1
CASSDRDSKGNEQFF
TGTGCCAGCAGTGACCGGGACAGCAAGGGAAATGAGCAGTTCTTC
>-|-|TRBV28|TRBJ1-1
CASEGRITEAFF
TGTGCCAGCGAAGGACGGATCACTGAAGCTTTCTTT
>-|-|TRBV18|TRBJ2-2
CASSPPSGFTGELFF
TGTGCCAGCTCACCACCCTCGGGATTCACCGGGGAGCTGTTTTTT
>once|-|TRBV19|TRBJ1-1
CATTRGLNTEAFF
TGTGCCACAACGAGGGGTTTGAACACTGAAGCTTTCTTT
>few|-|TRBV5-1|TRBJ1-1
CASRLDRNTEAFF
TGCGCCAGCAGACTCGACCGGAACACTGAAGCTTTCTTT
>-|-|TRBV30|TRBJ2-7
CAWSLTPGSYEQYF
TGTGCCTGGAGTCTCACACCAGGGTCCTACGAGCAGTACTTC
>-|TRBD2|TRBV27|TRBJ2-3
CASSLTRLADRTDTQYF
TGTGCCAGCAGTTTAACTCGACTAGCGGACCGCACAGATACGCAGTATTTT
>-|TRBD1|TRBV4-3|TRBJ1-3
CASSLQGGPGNTIYF
TGCGCCAGCTCTCTACAGGGGGGTCCGGGAAACACCATATATTTT
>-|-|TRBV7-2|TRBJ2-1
CASRVVLGSSNEQFF
TGTGCCAGCAGGGTGGTTCTAGGGAGCTCCAATGAGCAGTTCTTC
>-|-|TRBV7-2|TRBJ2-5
CASSLSAAQETQYF
TGTGCCAGCAGCTTATCGGCAGCTCAAGAGACCCAGTACTTC
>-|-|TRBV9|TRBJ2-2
CASSPLSTVNTGELFF
TGTGCCAGCAGCCCCCTTTCGACGGTCAACACCGGGGAGCTGTTTTTT
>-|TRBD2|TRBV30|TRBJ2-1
CAWKRGAGGSSYNEQFF
TGTGCCTGGAAGCGGGGAGCGGGAGGGAGCTCCTACAATGAGCAGTTCTTC
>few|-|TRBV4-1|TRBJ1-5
CASSQKEGQPQHF
TGCGCCAGCAGCCAAAAAGAGGGTCAGCCCCAGCATTTT
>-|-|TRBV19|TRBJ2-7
CASSSGINGEQYF
TGTGCCAGTAGTTCCGGGATTAATGGCGAGCAGTACTTC
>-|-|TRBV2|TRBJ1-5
CASSGGYSNQPQHF
TGTGCCAGCAGTGGGGGATATAGCAATCAGCCCCAGCATTTT
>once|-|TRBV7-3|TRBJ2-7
CASSLTPGRNEQYF
TGTGCCAGCAGCTTAACGCCCGGGAGAAACGAGCAGTACTTC
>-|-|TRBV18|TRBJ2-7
CASSPSLRTEGEQYF
TGTGCCAGCTCACCCTCATTGAGGACAGAAGGCGAGCAGTACTTC
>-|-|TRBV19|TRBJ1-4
CASTGFLGEKLFF
TGTGCCAGTACAGGTTTTCTTGGGGAAAAACTGTTTTTT
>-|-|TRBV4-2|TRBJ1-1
CASSQDLRTVNTEAFF
TGTGCCAGCAGCCAAGATCTTAGAACGGTGAACACTGAAGCTTTCTTT
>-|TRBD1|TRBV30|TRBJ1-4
CAWEGQGLGEKLFF
TGTGCCTGGGAAGGACAGGGCTTAGGTGAAAAACTGTTTTTT
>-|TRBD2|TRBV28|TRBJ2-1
CASTPGGDLYNEQFF
TGTGCCAGCACCCCTGGGGGGGATCTCTACAATGAGCAGTTCTTC
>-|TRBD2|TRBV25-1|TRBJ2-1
CASSDPSGRALGGEQFF
TGTGCCAGCAGTGACCCTAGCGGGAGGGCCCTGGGTGGTGAGCAGTTCTTC
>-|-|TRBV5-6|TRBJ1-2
CASSVRQRSRTTGYTF
TGTGCCAGCAGCGTACGACAGAGATCCCGTACCACGGGCTACACCTTC
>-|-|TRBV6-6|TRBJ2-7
CASSLRDRRSYEQYF
TGTGCCAGCAGCCTAAGGGACCGCCGCTCCTACGAGCAGTACTTC
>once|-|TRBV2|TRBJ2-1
CASTTSSYNEQFF
TGTGCCAGCACCACGAGCTCCTACAATGAGCAGTTCTTC
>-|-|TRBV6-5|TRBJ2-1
CAARGSGYNEQFF
TGTGCCGCGAGGGGGAGCGGGTACAATGAGCAGTTCTTC
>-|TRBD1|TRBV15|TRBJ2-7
CATSRGIDGTGRTYEQYF
TGTGCCACCAGCAGAGGTATAGACGGGACAGGGCGGACCTACGAGCAGTACTTC
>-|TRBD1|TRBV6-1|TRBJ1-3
CASSELEGARGNTIYF
TGTGCCAGCAGTGAGCTTGAGGGGGCGCGTGGAAACACCATATATTTT
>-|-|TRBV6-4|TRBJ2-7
CASSAEGYEQYF
TGTGCCAGCAGTGCTGAGGGGTACGAGCAGTACTTC
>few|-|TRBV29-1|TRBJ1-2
CSVVEGNYGYTF
TGCAGCGTTGTAGAAGGGAACTATGGCTACACCTTC
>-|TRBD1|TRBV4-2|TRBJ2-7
CASSLRDRGTYEQYF
TGTGCCAGCAGCCTCCGGGACAGGGGAACCTACGAGCAGTACTTC
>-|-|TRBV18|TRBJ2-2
CASSPRNLNTGELFF
TGTGCCAGCTCACCACGGAACCTGAACACCGGGGAGCTGTTTTTT
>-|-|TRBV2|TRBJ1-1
CASRVAENTEAFF
TGTGCCAGCAGGGTGGCCGAGAACACTGAAGCTTTCTTT
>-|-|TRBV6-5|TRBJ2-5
CASRPLSGETQYF
TGTGCCAGCAGGCCCTTAAGCGGAGAGACCCAGTACTTC
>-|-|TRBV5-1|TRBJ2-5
CASSLVGPETQYF
TGCGCCAGCAGCTTGGTCGGACCAGAGACCCAGTACTTC
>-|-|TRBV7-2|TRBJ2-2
CASSSDHTGELFF
TGTGCCAGCAGCTCCGACCACACCGGGGAGCTGTTTTTT
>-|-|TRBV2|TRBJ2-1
CASSAERYNEQFF
TGTGCCAGCAGTGCGGAGCGGTACAATGAGCAGTTCTTC
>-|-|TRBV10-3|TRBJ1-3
CAISEPPWSDSGNTIYF
TGTGCCATCAGTGAGCCCCCTTGGTCCGACTCTGGAAACACCATATATTTT
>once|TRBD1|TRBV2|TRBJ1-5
CASSARTGDQPQHF
TGTGCCAGCAGTGCCAGGACAGGGGATCAGCCCCAGCATTTT
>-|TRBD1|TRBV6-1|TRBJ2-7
CASSGGTGKGSEQYF
TGTGCCAGCAGTGGCGGGACAGGGAAGGGGTCCGAGCAGTACTTC
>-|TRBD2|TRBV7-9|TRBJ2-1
CASSLGLAGGGNEQFF
TGTGCCAGCAGCTTAGGACTAGCGGGAGGCGGCAATGAGCAGTTCTTC
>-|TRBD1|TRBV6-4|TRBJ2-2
CASSDLGQGSAGELFF
TGTGCCAGCAGTGACCTGGGACAGGGCTCCGCCGGGGAGCTGTTTTTT
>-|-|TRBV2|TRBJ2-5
CASSGLSLHLKLTQYF
TGTGCCAGCAGTGGCCTCAGTCTCCATCTGAAACTGACCCAGTACTTC
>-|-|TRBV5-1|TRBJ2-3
CASSGGFIPDTQYF
TGCGCCAGCAGCGGGGGGTTTATACCAGATACGCAGTATTTT
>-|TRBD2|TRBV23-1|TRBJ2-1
CASSQRAGDNNEQFF
TGCGCCAGCAGTCAAAGAGCGGGAGATAACAATGAGCAGTTCTTC
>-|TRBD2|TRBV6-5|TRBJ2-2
CASSYRLAGAGELFF
TGTGCCAGCAGTTACAGACTAGCGGGAGCCGGGGAGCTGTTTTTT
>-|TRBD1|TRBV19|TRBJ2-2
CASSRPGGTGELFF
TGTGCCAGTAGCCGCCCAGGGGGTACCGGGGAGCTGTTTTTT
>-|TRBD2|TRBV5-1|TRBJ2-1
CASSLVAGEYNEQFF
TGCGCCAGCAGCTTGGTAGCGGGAGAGTACAATGAGCAGTTCTTC
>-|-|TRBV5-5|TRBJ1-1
CAGVKGLEAFF
TGTGCCGGGGTCAAAGGGCTCGAAGCTTTCTTT
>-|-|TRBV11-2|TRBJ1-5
CASSLTDSNQPQHF
TGTGCCAGCAGCTTGACGGATAGCAATCAGCCCCAGCATTTT
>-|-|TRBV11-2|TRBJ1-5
CASSLGDAANQPQHF
TGTGCCAGCAGCTTAGGGGACGCGGCAAATCAGCCCCAGCATTTT
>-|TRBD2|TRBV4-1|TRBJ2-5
CASSQRGGQETQYF
TGCGCCAGCAGCCAGCGGGGGGGGCAAGAGACCCAGTACTTC
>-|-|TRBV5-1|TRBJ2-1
CASSLPSDEQFF
TGCGCCAGCAGCTTACCGAGCGATGAGCAGTTCTTC